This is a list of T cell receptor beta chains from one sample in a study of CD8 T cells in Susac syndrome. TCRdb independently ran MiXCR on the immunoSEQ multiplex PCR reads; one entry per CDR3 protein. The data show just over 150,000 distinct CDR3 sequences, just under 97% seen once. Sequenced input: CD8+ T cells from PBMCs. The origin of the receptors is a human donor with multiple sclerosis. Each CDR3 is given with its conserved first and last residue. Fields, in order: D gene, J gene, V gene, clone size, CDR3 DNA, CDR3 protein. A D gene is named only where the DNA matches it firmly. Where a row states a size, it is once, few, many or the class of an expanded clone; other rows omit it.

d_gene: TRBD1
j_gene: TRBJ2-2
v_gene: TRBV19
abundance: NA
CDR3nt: TGTGCCAGTAGTTGGGACAGCGTATACTCGAACACCGGGGAGCTGTTTTTT
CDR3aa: CASSWDSVYSNTGELFF

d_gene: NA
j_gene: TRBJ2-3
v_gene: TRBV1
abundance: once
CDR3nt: TGCACCAGCAGCCAAGATCCCAAGGGGCCCGAGATGATGGATACGCAGTATTTT
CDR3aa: CTSSQDPKGPEMMDTQYF

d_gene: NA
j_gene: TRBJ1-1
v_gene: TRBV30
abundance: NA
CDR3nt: TGTGCCTGGAGTCTGTCGGACACTGAAGCTTTCTTT
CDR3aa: CAWSLSDTEAFF

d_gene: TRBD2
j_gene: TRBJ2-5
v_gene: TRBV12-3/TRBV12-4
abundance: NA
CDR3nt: TGTGCCAGCAGCCTCTCCGGGGGGGGCCACGAGACCCAGTACTTC
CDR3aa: CASSLSGGGHETQYF

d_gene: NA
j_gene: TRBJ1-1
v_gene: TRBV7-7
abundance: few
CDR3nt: TGTGCTAGCAGCTTAGGGTCGAACACTGAAGCTTTCTTT
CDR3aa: CASSLGSNTEAFF

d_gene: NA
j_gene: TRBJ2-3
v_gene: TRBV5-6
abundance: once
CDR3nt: TGTGCCAGCAGCTTGGGGGCGCGGGCAGATACGCAGTATTTT
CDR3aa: CASSLGARADTQYF

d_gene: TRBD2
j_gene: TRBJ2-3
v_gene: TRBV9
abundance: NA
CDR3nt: TGTGCCAGCAGCGTCGGGGGGTTGGGAGATACGCAGTATTTT
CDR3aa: CASSVGGLGDTQYF

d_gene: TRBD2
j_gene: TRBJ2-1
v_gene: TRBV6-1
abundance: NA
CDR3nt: TGTGCCAGCAGCAACACCGGGACTAGCCCCTACAATGAGCAGTTCTTC
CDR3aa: CASSNTGTSPYNEQFF

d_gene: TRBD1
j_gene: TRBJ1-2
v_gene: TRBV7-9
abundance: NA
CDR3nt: TGTGCCAGCAGCTTAGTCAGGGACAGGAACCTCTATGGCTACACCTTC
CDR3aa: CASSLVRDRNLYGYTF

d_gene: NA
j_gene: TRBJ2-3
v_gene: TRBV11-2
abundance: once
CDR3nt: TGTGCCAGCAGCCCCCTTGGCGTTGATACGCAGTATTTT
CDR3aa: CASSPLGVDTQYF

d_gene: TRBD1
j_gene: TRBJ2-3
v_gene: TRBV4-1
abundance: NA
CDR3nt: TGCGCCAGCAGCCTCCCCGGAGGGACAGGGTCGGCAGATACGCAGTATTTT
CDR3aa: CASSLPGGTGSADTQYF

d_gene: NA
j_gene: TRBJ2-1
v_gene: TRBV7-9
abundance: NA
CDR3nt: TGTGCCAGCCGGGAAGATCTCTACAATGAGCAGTTCTTC
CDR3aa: CASREDLYNEQFF

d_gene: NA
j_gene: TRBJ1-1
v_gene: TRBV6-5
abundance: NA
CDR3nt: TGTGCCAGCAGTTACGGCGGGCTCACTGAAGCTTTCTTT
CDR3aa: CASSYGGLTEAFF

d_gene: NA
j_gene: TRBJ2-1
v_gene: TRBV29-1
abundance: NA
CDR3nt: TGCAGCGTTGAACAGTGGGGGAGGCATGAGCAGTTCTTC
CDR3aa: CSVEQWGRHEQFF

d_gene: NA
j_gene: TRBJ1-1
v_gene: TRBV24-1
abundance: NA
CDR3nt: TGTGCCACCCCGCAGGACACTGAAGCTTTCTTT
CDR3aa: CATPQDTEAFF

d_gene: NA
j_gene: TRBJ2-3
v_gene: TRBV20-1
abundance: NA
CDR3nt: TGCAGTGCCACGTCGTGGGGGTTTCGGACAGATACGCAGTATTTT
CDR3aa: CSATSWGFRTDTQYF

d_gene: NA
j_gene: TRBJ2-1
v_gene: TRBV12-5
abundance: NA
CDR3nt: TGTGCTAGTGGTCCGAGGGGGAGCTCCTACAATGAGCAGTTCTTC
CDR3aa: CASGPRGSSYNEQFF

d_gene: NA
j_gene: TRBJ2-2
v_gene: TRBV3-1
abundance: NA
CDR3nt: TGTGCCAGCAGCCAGACACCCACCGGGGAGCTGTTTTTT
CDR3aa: CASSQTPTGELFF

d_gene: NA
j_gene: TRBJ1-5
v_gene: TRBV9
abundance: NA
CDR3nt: TGTGCCAGCAGCCCCGTGGGGAATCAGCCCCAGCATTTT
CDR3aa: CASSPVGNQPQHF

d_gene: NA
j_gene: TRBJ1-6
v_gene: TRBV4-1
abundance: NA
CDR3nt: TGCGCCAGCAGCCAAGATGACCCCGTTAATTCACCCCTCCACTTT
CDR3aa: CASSQDDPVNSPLHF

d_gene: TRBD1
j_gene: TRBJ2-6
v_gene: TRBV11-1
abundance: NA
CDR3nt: TGTGCCAGCAGCTTAGCGCGGATTGGACAGGGAAACCCTGGGGCCAACGTCCTGACTTTC
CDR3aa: CASSLARIGQGNPGANVLTF

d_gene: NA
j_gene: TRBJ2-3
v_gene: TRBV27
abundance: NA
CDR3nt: TGTGCCAGCAGCCGTCCCAGCCTGGACACAGATACGCAGTATTTT
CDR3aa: CASSRPSLDTDTQYF

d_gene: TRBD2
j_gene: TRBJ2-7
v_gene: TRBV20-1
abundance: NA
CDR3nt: TGCAGTGCTCCGCGGGGACTAGCGGGTATAACCCACGAGCAGTACTTC
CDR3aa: CSAPRGLAGITHEQYF

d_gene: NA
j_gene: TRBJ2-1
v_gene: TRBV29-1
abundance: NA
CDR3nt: TGCAGCGTTGATGAAGGGGAGCAGTTCTTC
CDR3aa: CSVDEGEQFF

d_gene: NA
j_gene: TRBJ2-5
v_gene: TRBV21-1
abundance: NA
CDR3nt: TGTGCCAGCAGTAAAGCCGGGACTCAAGAGACCCAGTACTTC
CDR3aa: CASSKAGTQETQYF

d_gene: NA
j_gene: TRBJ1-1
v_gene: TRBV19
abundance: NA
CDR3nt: TGTGCCAGTAGTCCACAGGCACGGTTTGAAGCTTTCTTT
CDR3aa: CASSPQARFEAFF

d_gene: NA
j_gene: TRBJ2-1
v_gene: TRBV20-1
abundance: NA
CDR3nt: TGCAGTGCTCGCGGGGGCCCTTCCTACAATGAGCAGTTCTTC
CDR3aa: CSARGGPSYNEQFF

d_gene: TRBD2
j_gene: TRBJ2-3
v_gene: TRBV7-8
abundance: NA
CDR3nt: TGTGCCAGCAGCCCCACGGAGTCCCGGGGGGACGACCTGTATTTT
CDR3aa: CASSPTESRGDDLYF

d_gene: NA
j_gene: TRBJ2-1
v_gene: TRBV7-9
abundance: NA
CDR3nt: TGTGCCAGCAGCTTCTCTCCTAATGAGCAGTTCTTC
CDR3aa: CASSFSPNEQFF

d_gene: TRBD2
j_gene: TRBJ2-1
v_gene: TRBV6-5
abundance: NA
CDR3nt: TGTGCCATCAGTTACGGCACTAGCGGAAGCAATGAGCAGTTCTTC
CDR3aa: CAISYGTSGSNEQFF

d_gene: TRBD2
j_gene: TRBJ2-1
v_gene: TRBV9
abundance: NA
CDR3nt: TGTGCCAGCAGCCCCCACCGGACTAGCGGGGCCAACAATGAGCAGTTCTTC
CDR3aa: CASSPHRTSGANNEQFF

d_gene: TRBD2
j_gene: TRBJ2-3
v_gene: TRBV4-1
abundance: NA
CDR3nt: TGCGCCAGCAGCCTACTAGCGGGGGCAGATACGCAGTATTTT
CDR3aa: CASSLLAGADTQYF

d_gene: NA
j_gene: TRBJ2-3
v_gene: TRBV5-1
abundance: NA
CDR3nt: TGCGCCACCCAAGAGGGGAATACGCAGTATTTT
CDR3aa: CATQEGNTQYF

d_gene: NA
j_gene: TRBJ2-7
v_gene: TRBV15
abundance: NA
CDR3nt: TGTGCCACCAGCAGGGGGGAGAACGAGCAGTACTTC
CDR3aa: CATSRGENEQYF

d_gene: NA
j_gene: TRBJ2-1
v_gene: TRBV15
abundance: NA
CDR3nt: TGTGCCACCAGCAGAGAGTGGGGGAATAATGAGCAGTTCTTC
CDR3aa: CATSREWGNNEQFF

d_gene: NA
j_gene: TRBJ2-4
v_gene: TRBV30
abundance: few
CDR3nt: TGTGCCGCCGGCGGGACAGTCGGCAAAAACATTCAGTACTTC
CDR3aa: CAAGGTVGKNIQYF

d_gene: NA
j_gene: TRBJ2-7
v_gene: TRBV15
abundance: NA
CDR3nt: TGTGCCACCAGCGGCACTTCGGGGGAGCAGTACTTC
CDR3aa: CATSGTSGEQYF

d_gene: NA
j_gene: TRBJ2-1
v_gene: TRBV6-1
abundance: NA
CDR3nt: TGTGCCAGCAGTCCCGGCGTGAGGGGCGGCCCACCCGATGAGCAGTTCTTC
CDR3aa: CASSPGVRGGPPDEQFF

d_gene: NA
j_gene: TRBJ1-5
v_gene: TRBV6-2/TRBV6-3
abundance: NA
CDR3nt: TGTGCCAGCAGCGTTCAGGGGATTCAGCCCCAGCATTTT
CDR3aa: CASSVQGIQPQHF

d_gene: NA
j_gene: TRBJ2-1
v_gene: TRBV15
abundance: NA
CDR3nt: TGTGCCACCAGCAGAGATAGGAACAATGAGCAGTTCTTC
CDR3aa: CATSRDRNNEQFF

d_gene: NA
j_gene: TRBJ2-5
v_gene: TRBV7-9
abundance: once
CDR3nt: TGTGCCAGCAGCGCGACGGGGGAGACCCAGTACTTC
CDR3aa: CASSATGETQYF

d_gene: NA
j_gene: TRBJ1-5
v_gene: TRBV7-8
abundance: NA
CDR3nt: TGTGCCAGCAGCTTGTCCAGTGTCGACCTGGCACACAATCAGCCCCAGCATTTT
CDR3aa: CASSLSSVDLAHNQPQHF

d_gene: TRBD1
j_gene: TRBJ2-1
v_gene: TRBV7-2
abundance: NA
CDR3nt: TGTGCCAGCAGCTTTCGGGACAGGGGGCCCAATGAGCAGTTCTTC
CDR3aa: CASSFRDRGPNEQFF

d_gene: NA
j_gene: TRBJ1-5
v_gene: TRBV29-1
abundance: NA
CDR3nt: TGCAGCGTCGGGACTGACATGGGGCAGCCCCAGCATTTT
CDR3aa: CSVGTDMGQPQHF

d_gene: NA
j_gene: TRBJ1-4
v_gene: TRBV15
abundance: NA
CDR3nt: TGTGCCACCAGCAGCGGACGGACGGCTGAAAAACTGTTTTTT
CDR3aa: CATSSGRTAEKLFF